This T cell receptor beta chain was retrieved from a study of cytomegalovirus exposure and HLA in healthy donors. The donors were part of the validation cohort of around 110 subjects. That cohort was separate from the first cohort, which comprised 700 or so subjects. Study-level results: There were about 160 TCR beta chains listed as cytomegalovirus-associated. The classifier was said to identify cytomegalovirus status with high specificity and sensitivity. Specificity of a few CMV-associated chains for CMV antigens was verified in vitro.

Turning to this clone: What it recognizes is unknown.

V was cut by 5 bases and J by 5 bases, with 16 bases left in between. CDR3 length equals 15 residues. Germline values: CDR1 SGHTA, CDR2 FQGNSA. TCRdb's copy holds only in-frame clones and misses some; the assay was immunoSEQ multiplex PCR. The sample gives tens of thousands of clones, about 93% of which show up once; 1.5% to 2% is in the top ten. This receptor was taken from a woman between 18 and 30 years old in good health and CMV-seropositive. The sample consisted of PBMCs. The chain combines TRBV7-2 with TRBJ2-1, with a tentative D call TRBD1 (6 bases). Here the CDR3 DNA reads TGTGCCAGCAGCCTACTATCGGGACAAAACAATGAGCAGTTCTTC. As protein: CASSLLSGQNNEQFF.